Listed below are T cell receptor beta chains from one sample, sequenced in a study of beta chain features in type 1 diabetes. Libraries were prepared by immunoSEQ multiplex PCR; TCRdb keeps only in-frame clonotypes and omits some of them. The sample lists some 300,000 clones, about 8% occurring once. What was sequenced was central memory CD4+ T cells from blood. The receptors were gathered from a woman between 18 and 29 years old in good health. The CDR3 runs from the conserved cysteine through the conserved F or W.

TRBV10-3 CATSGSHSTQYF
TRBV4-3 CASSQEARQGLDTQYF
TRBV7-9 CASSFPRAGGDKETQYF
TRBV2 CASSGSNQPQHF
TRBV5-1 CASSLKAGSGANVLTF
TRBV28 CASSQSKQGIYGYTF
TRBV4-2 CASSQVASVVGLAGLRGNEQFF
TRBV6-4 CASSVNPGGGNEQFF
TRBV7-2 CASSSDRATYNEQFF
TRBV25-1 CASSAPTGVKNIQYF
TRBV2 CASSDQAVHF